Each of the 32 T cell receptor beta chains below was sequenced from the same sample in a study of PD-L1 blockade in urothelial cancer. Generated by immunoSEQ multiplex PCR, the TCRdb table keeps only in-frame clones and is missing some. The top ten clones hold 2.4% of a sample with 53,000 or so clones, around nine tenths of them seen once. Time point denoted: peripheral blood 6 weeks after treatment start. The material sequenced was PBMCs, taken around atezolizumab (anti-PD-L1) treatment. The receptors come from a man in his fifties or sixties with urothelial cancer.

V and J are TRBV6-5 and TRBJ2-7, with TRBD1 identical over 8 bases. CDR1 and CDR2 (germline): MNHEY, SVGAGI. With 4 bases clipped from V and 4 bases from J, the junction kept 9 bases outside the gene matches. CDR3 length: 15 amino acids. In DNA form, the CDR3 reads TGTGCCAGCAGTTTGGACAGGGAGAGGGAATACGAGCAGTACTTC. Translation gives CASSLDREREYEQYF.

V is TRBV9 and J is TRBJ2-2; a weak D match, TRBD2 (6 bases). The V end lost 0 bases, the J end lost 2 bases, and 8 bases lay between the germline ends. CDR1 SGDLS and CDR2 YYNGEE come from the germline V gene. The CDR3 is 15 residues long. The chain's CDR3 is CASSVGGVNTGELFF. CDR3 bases: TGTGCCAGCAGCGTAGGGGGGGTAAACACCGGGGAGCTGTTTTTT.

The chain joins TRBV2 to TRBJ2-7, with 9 positions matching TRBD2. CDR3 length: 17 amino acids. The V gene end was trimmed by 3 bases and the J gene end by 0 bases; junction bases not matched to a gene: 9. CDR1 and CDR2 (germline): SNHLY, FYNNEI. The CDR3 loop reads CASSDPWDSGSSYEQYF. CDR3 nucleotides: TGTGCCAGCAGTGATCCCTGGGATAGCGGGAGCTCCTACGAGCAGTACTTC.

This clone showed up just a few times. The CDR3 spells CASSVGEIDTQYF. The DNA of the CDR3 is TGTGCCAGCAGCGTAGGAGAGATCGATACGCAGTATTTT. The V call is TRBV9, the J call TRBJ2-3; D is unclear. The CDR3 sequence is 13 residues long. Trimming took 0 bases from V and 6 from J, leaving 8 bases between them. The germline V gene has CDR1 SGDLS and CDR2 YYNGEE.

The chain recombines TRBV9 with TRBJ2-2; the match to TRBD2 covers 8 bases. Looked up from germline, CDR1 is SGDLS and CDR2 is YYNGEE. CDR3 length: 18 residues. J was trimmed by 3 bases and V by 4 bases; bases with no gene match: 14. For the CDR3, the DNA is TGTGCCAGCAGCTCAGCCGGGACTAGACCAGGATACACCGGGGAGCTGTTTTTT. Translation: CASSSAGTRPGYTGELFF.

This clone has a single count. The rearrangement links TRBV6-5 to TRBJ1-2, with no clear D. Between the trimmed V and J ends, which lost 0 bases and 4 bases, there was a span of 15 bases. The V gene's germline CDR1 is MNHEY and CDR2 SVGAGI. This CDR3 is 16 amino acids long. The CDR3 DNA reads as TGTGCCAGCAGTTACTCGACGGGCGCGGGGAGCTATGGCTACACCTTC. Translating gives CASSYSTGAGSYGYTF.

The genes are TRBV28 and TRBJ1-2, with 7 bases matching TRBD1. The V segment lost 6 bases and the J segment 4 bases; nucleotides outside the gene matches: 14. The CDR3 is 16 amino acids. Per the germline V gene, CDR1 is MDHEN and CDR2 is SYDVKM. The CDR3 DNA reads TGTGCCAGCAGGGGAACGATCCAGGGGGGACGCTATGGCTACACCTTC. Protein product: CASRGTIQGGRYGYTF.

This chain connects TRBV28 to TRBJ2-1; D perhaps matches TRBD2 (6 bases). The CDR3 consists of 16 residues. Germline V gives CDR1 MDHEN, CDR2 SYDVKM. Trimming left V 3 bases short and J 0 bases short, with 12 bases between. For the CDR3, the DNA is TGTGCCAGCAGTTTGTTATACGGGAGCTCCTACAATGAGCAGTTCTTC. This sequence encodes CASSLLYGSSYNEQFF.

The V and J genes are TRBV9 and TRBJ1-2; 7 nucleotides align to TRBD1. The V gene end was trimmed by 4 bases and the J gene end by 2 bases; junction bases not matched to a gene: 11. CDR3 length: 16 amino acids. CDR1 SGDLS and CDR2 YYNGEE come from the germline V gene. DNA for the CDR3: TGTGCCAGCAGCCCCCGAGCGACAGGGTCCAACTATGGCTACACCTTC. Translated, it gives CASSPRATGSNYGYTF.

This rearrangement joins TRBV19 to TRBJ2-1; 10 bases agree with TRBD2. The germline CDR1 and CDR2 sequences are LNHDA and SQIVND (reference sequence). This CDR3 comprises 20 residues. J lost 0 bases, V lost 3 bases, and 14 bases had no gene match. The CDR3 reads CASSIRVRLAGASSYNEQFF. In nucleotides, the CDR3 is TGTGCCAGTAGTATCCGAGTGCGGCTAGCGGGGGCCAGCTCCTACAATGAGCAGTTCTTC.

This clone was observed a handful of times. The chain employs TRBV7-9 and TRBJ2-3; 8 positions agree with TRBD1. J lost 5 bases, V lost 4 bases, and 5 bases had no gene match. The CDR3 has 14 residues. In germline, CDR1 is SEHNR, CDR2 FQNEAQ (reference sequence). DNA of the CDR3: TGTGCCAGCAGCTCGGACAGGGCAAGAGATACGCAGTATTTT. Translating gives CASSSDRARDTQYF.

V gene TRBV29-1 combines with J gene TRBJ2-7; 12 bases align to TRBD2. Germline V gene lookup returns CDR1 SQVTM and CDR2 ANQGSEA. The CDR3 is 17 amino acids. J lost 3 bases, V lost 0 bases, and 9 bases had no gene match. The CDR3 DNA sequence: TGCAGCGTTGAAGATCCAGGCCTAGCGGGGGGGAACTACGAGCAGTACTTC. Protein: CSVEDPGLAGGNYEQYF.

The chain has TRBV7-8 and TRBJ2-1; no reliable D call. Germline V gene sequence: CDR1 SGHVS, CDR2 FQNEAQ. The CDR3 has 16 residues. V was cut by 2 bases and J by 1 base, with 12 bases left in between. The CDR3 sequence: CASSLLLAESYNEQFF. DNA of the CDR3: TGTGCCAGCAGCTTACTGTTGGCGGAATCCTACAATGAGCAGTTCTTC. The full variable domain, completed using reference TRBV7-8 and TRBJ2-1, is GAGVSQSPRYKVAKRGQDVALRCDPISGHVSLFWYQQALGQGPEFLTYFQNEAQLDKSGLPSDRFFAERPEGSVSTLKIQRTQQEDSAVYLCASSLLLAESYNEQFFGPGTRLTVL.

The chain carries TRBV5-1 and TRBJ1-2, with 7 bases that match TRBD1. V was pared by 4 bases and J by 8 bases, with 8 bases of the junction left unmatched. This CDR3 spans 13 amino acids. The germline gives CDR1 SGHRS, CDR2 YFSETQ. CDR3 loop: CASSQDRTGGYTF. DNA of the CDR3: TGCGCCAGCAGCCAGGACAGGACTGGGGGCTACACCTTC.

This clone has a handful of counts. The gene calls are TRBV6-5 and TRBJ2-7; TRBD2 aligns across 7 bases. After removal of 5 bases from V and 4 bases from J, the junction contained 8 bases not matched to a gene. Germline assignment: CDR1 MNHEY and CDR2 SVGAGI. This CDR3 region has 14 residues. In DNA form, the CDR3 reads TGTGCCAGCAGTCGCGGGGAGGGGCCATACGAGCAGTACTTC. It translates to CASSRGEGPYEQYF.

The chain combines TRBV7-2 with TRBJ1-6; D gene unclear. V lost 1 base to trimming and J lost 9 bases, with 4 bases between them. The CDR3 is made up of 12 amino acids. Germline values: CDR1 SGHTA, CDR2 FQGNSA. The CDR3 loop is CASSLGASPLHF. The CDR3, as DNA: TGTGCCAGCAGCTTAGGGGCTTCACCCCTCCACTTT. Full variable domain (rest looked up from reference TRBV7-2 and TRBJ1-6): GAGVSQSPSNKVTEKGKDVELRCDPISGHTALYWYRQSLGQGLEFLIYFQGNSAPDKSGLPSDRFSAERTGGSVSTLTIQRTQQEDSAVYLCASSLGASPLHFGNGTRLTVT.

The chain uses TRBV2 and TRBJ2-2, with D uncertain. The CDR3 runs 13 residues. Germline V gene sequence: CDR1 SNHLY, CDR2 FYNNEI. The V gene lost 6 bases and the J gene lost 8 bases, with 13 bases spanning the gap. The CDR3 DNA follows: TGTGCCAGCAGCGCCGTAGTGACAGGGGAGCTGTTTTTT. Translation gives CASSAVVTGELFF.

The genes are TRBV19 and TRBJ2-1, with 8 bases lining up with TRBD1. This CDR3 spans 18 amino acids. From germline, CDR1 is LNHDA and CDR2 SQIVND (reference sequence). Trimming cost V 0 bases and J 2 bases; bases outside gene matches: 9. The CDR3 region is CASSIDEGAGGPYNEQFF. The CDR3 DNA follows: TGTGCCAGTAGTATAGATGAAGGGGCAGGGGGCCCCTACAATGAGCAGTTCTTC.

This chain uses TRBV5-1 with TRBJ1-2; TRBD1 might be the D (5 bases). The CDR3 is 14 residues long. The germline V gene has CDR1 SGHRS and CDR2 YFSETQ. The V and J ends lost 4 bases and 6 bases respectively, with 16 bases between them. The CDR3 loop reads CASSRGGVGDGYTF. CDR3 in DNA: TGCGCCAGCAGCCGTGGGGGGGTAGGGGATGGCTACACCTTC.

The J gene is TRBJ2-1, the V gene TRBV28; TRBD1 matches 8 bases. Germline V gene sequence: CDR1 MDHEN, CDR2 SYDVKM. V lost 6 bases, J lost 3 bases, and 7 bases stayed unmatched. The CDR3 runs 15 residues. CDR3 sequence reads: CASRETTGGYNEQFF. The CDR3 DNA reads as TGTGCCAGCAGGGAAACTACAGGGGGCTACAATGAGCAGTTCTTC.

This chain links TRBV4-3 with TRBJ1-5, with a tentative D call TRBD1 (6 bases). With 0 bases removed from V and 7 bases from J, the gap between germline ends came to 16 bases. Looked up from germline, CDR1 is LGHNA and CDR2 is YSLEER. The CDR3 loop spans 16 amino acids. This chain's CDR3 is CASSQDNGGAGQPQHF. CDR3 nucleotides: TGCGCCAGCAGCCAAGATAACGGGGGGGCAGGACAGCCCCAGCATTTT.

The rearrangement joins TRBV4-3 to TRBJ2-5; D uncertain. V lost 0 bases and J 4 bases, leaving 6 bases between the germline ends. Germline lookup yields CDR1 LGHNA and CDR2 YSLEER. There are 13 residues in the CDR3. CDR3: CASSQDERETQYF. DNA of the CDR3: TGCGCCAGCAGCCAAGATGAGAGAGAGACCCAGTACTTC.

For this clone: This same CDR3 is encoded by further DNA sequences in the sample. The chain uses TRBV18 and TRBJ1-2; TRBD1 is a possible D gene (6 bases). The V and J ends lost 0 bases and 2 bases respectively, with 7 bases between them. The CDR3 covers 14 residues. Germline lookup yields CDR1 KGHSH and CDR2 LQKENI. As DNA, the CDR3 is TGTGCCAGCTCACCACCAGGACAGAACTATGGCTACACCTTC. It yields the protein CASSPPGQNYGYTF.

The chain links TRBV4-1 to TRBJ1-4; tentatively, D is TRBD1 (6 bases). Germline lookup yields CDR1 MGHRA and CDR2 YSYEKL. V lost 0 bases to trimming and J lost 3 bases, with 20 bases between them. The CDR3 runs to 19 residues. The CDR3 sequence: CASSQDRVTGMGSNEKLFF. The CDR3 DNA reads TGCGCCAGCAGCCAAGATCGGGTGACAGGCATGGGGTCTAATGAAAAACTGTTTTTT.

The chain joins TRBV10-2 to TRBJ2-3; 7 nucleotides agree with TRBD2. Germline CDR1 WSHSY, CDR2 SAAADI. V lost 5 bases, J lost 2 bases, and 7 bases stayed unmatched. The CDR3 spans 15 residues. CDR3 sequence reads: CASSPRGVTTDTQYF. CDR3 DNA sequence: TGCGCCAGCAGTCCCCGGGGGGTAACCACAGATACGCAGTATTTT.

This chain uses TRBV6-5 with TRBJ2-2, with 12 bases matching TRBD2. Germline V gene data show CDR1 as MNHEY and CDR2 as SVGAGI. V shed 8 bases, J shed 5 bases, and the junction held 6 bases outside the gene matches. This CDR3 contains 15 residues. CDR3 region: CASGASGGATGELFF. The CDR3 nucleotides are TGTGCCAGCGGAGCTAGCGGGGGGGCAACCGGGGAGCTGTTTTTT.

J is TRBJ2-7 and V is TRBV9; D might be TRBD2 (5 bases). CDR1 SGDLS and CDR2 YYNGEE come from the germline V gene. The ends were cut back, 1 base at V and 2 bases at J, with 13 bases in the middle. The CDR3 loop spans 15 amino acids. The CDR3 DNA is TGTGCCAGCAGCGTAAAAAGTAGCGCCACCTACGAGCAGTACTTC. This sequence encodes CASSVKSSATYEQYF.

This chain uses TRBV7-2 with TRBJ2-7; D is unclear. Trimming left V 5 bases short and J 6 bases short, with 11 bases between. CDR3 length: 12 residues. Germline V lookup: CDR1 SGHTA, CDR2 FQGNSA. CDR3 loop: CASSPNHGEQYF. CDR3 sequence (DNA): TGTGCCAGCAGCCCTAACCACGGCGAGCAGTACTTC.

This clone was observed a single time. V gene TRBV6-1 combines with J gene TRBJ1-2; D uncertain. CDR3 size: 16 residues. The V gene lost 4 bases and the J gene lost 10 bases, with 25 bases spanning the gap. Germline CDR1 MNHNS, CDR2 SASEGT. DNA for the CDR3: TGTGCCAGCAGTGCCCAGGTCATGTCCGTCAAGTTTGACTACACCTTC. Translation: CASSAQVMSVKFDYTF.

J is TRBJ2-2 and V is TRBV27; 9 nucleotides match TRBD1. The length of the CDR3 is 18 residues. V dropped 6 bases and J dropped 0; count of bases not matched to a gene: 11. Per the germline V gene, CDR1 is MNHEY and CDR2 is SMNVEV (reference sequence). This chain's CDR3 is CASRKLTGTGTNTGELFF. The DNA for the CDR3 is TGTGCCAGCAGGAAACTGACCGGGACAGGGACGAACACCGGGGAGCTGTTTTTT.

This clone was counted a few times. The chain uses TRBV25-1 and TRBJ2-3; TRBD2 is a possible D gene (7 bases). The V end lost 8 bases, the J end lost 1 base, and 16 bases lay between the germline ends. Germline V gene lookup returns CDR1 MGHDK and CDR2 SYGVNS. The CDR3 is made up of 15 amino acids. The CDR3 spells CASGVGGGGTDTQYF. The CDR3 DNA sequence: TGTGCCAGCGGGGTAGGGGGAGGGGGCACAGATACGCAGTATTTT.

The table lists this clone with a few counts. The chain employs TRBV18 and TRBJ1-5, with D uncertain. The CDR3 has 12 amino acids. Trimming took off 6 bases at V and 5 bases at J, with 8 bases between the two ends. CDR1 is KGHSH and CDR2 is LQKENI in the germline V gene. For the CDR3, the DNA is TGTGCCAGCTCTGGGCGGGATCAGCCCCAGCATTTT. Amino acids: CASSGRDQPQHF.